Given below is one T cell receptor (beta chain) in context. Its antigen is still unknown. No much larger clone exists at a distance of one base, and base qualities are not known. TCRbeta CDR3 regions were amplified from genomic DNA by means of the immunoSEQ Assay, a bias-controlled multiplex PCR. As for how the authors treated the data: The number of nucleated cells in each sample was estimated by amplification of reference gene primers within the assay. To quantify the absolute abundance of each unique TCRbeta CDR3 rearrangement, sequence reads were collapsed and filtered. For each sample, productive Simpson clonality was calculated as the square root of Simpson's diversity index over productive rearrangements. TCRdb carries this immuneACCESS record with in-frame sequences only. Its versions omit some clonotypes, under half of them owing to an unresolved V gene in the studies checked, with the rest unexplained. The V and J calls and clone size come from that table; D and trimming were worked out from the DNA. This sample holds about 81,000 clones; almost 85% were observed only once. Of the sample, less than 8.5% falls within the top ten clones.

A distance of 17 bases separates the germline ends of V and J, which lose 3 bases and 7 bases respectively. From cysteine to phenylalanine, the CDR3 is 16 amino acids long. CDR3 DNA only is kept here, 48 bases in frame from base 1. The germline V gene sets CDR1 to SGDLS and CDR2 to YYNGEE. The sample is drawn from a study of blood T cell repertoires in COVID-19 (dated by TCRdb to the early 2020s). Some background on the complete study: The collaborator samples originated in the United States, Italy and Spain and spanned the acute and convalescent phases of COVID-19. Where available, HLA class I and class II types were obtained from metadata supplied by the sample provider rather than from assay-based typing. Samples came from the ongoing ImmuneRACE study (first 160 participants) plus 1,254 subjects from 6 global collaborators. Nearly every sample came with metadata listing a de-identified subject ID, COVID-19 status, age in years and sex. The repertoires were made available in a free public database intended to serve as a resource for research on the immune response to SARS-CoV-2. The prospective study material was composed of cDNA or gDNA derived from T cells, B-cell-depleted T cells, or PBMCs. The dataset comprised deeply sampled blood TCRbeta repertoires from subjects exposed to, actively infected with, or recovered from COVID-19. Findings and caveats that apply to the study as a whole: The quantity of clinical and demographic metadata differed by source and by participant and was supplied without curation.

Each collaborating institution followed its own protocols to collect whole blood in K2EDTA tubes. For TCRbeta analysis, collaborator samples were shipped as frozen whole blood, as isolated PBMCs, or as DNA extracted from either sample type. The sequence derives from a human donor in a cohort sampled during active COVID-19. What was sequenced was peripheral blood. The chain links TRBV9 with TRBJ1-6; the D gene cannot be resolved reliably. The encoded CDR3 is CASSAVSGSLNSPLHF. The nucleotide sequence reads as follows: TGTGCCAGCAGCGCCGTTTCCGGGTCCCTCAATTCACCCCTCCACTTT.